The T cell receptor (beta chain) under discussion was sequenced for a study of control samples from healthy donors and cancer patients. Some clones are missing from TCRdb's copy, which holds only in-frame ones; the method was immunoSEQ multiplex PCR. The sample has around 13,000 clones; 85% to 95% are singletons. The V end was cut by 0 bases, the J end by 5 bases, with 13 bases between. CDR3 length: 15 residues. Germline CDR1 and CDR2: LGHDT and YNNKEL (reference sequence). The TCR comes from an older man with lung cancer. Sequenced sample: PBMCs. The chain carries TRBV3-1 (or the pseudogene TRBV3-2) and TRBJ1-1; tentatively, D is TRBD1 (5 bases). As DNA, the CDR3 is TGTGCCAGCAGCCAAGATGACAGAAGGGGAACTGAAGCTTTCTTT. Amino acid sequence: CASSQDDRRGTEAFF.